The 3 T cell receptor beta chains in this list originate from one sample, sequenced in a study of T cell repertoires in cytomegalovirus infection. TCRdb ran MiXCR on the reads and lists one entry per CDR3 protein. This table holds around 300,000 distinct CDR3 sequences, about 20% found once. What these receptors recognize is not known. The sample consisted of cultured PBMCs, taken from culture after CMV antigen stimulation. The receptors shown here come from a human donor in good health (CMV status not recorded). Some clones in this sample may be carry-over from other donors' samples.

This sequence joins TRBV29-1 and TRBJ1-2; weak D call: TRBD1 (6 bases). V dropped 4 bases and J dropped 7 bases, with 13 bases sitting between them. The CDR3 runs to 12 residues. CDR1 and CDR2 from the germline V gene are SQVTM and ANQGSEA. The CDR3 sequence is CSVGHRDGGYTF. The CDR3 bases are TGCAGCGTTGGTCACAGGGACGGTGGCTACACCTTC. Combining the CDR3 with reference TRBV29-1 and TRBJ1-2 gives the whole variable domain SAVISQKPSRDICQRGTSLTIQCQVDSQVTMMFWYRQQPGQSLTLIATANQGSEATYESGFVIDKFPISRPNLTFSTLTVSNMSPEDSSIYLCSVGHRDGGYTFGSGTRLTVV.

This clonotype showed up many times. The chain joins TRBV28 to TRBJ2-3; D is unresolved. Germline V gene sequence: CDR1 MDHEN, CDR2 SYDVKM. The CDR3 is made up of 15 amino acids. V lost 7 bases and J lost 0, with 14 bases in between. CDR3: CASTPGHPSTDTQYF. DNA of the CDR3: TGTGCCAGCACCCCAGGCCACCCTAGCACAGATACGCAGTATTTT. The whole variable domain, remainder taken from reference TRBV28 and TRBJ2-3, is DVKVTQSSRYLVKRTGEKVFLECVQDMDHENMFWYRQDPGLGLRLIYFSYDVKMKEKGDIPEGYSVSREKKERFSLILESASTNQTSMYLCASTPGHPSTDTQYFGPGTRLTVL.

This clonotype was counted between two and nine times. This rearrangement joins TRBV5-6 to TRBJ2-3, with TRBD2 as a possible D gene (6 bases). V lost 4 bases and J 3 bases, leaving 12 bases between the germline ends. Germline lookup yields CDR1 SGHDT and CDR2 YYEEEE. The CDR3 spans 14 residues. In DNA form, the CDR3 reads TGTGCCAGCAGCCCGATAGCGGTGACAGATACGCAGTATTTT. Its protein is CASSPIAVTDTQYF.